The T cell receptor (beta chain) under discussion was sequenced for a study of neurological immune-mediated disorders. The method for making cDNA was 5'RACE, and it used 10-nucleotide random UMIs. TCRdb called the 5' RACE reads again in MiXCR, with one record for every CDR3 protein. The sample carries tens of thousands of distinct CDR3 sequences, about 10% recorded once. This clonotype was recorded many times. CDR3 length: 13 residues. CDR1 and CDR2 from the germline V gene are DFQATT and SNEGSKA (reference sequence). Time point of the sample: longitudinal time-point 1 (baseline). Sequencing was carried out using PBMCs. The chain couples TRBV20-1 to TRBJ2-3, with a tentative D call TRBD2 (5 bases). This receptor was identified in a male donor with HTLV-1-associated myelopathy (HAM/TSP). CDR3 sequence reads: CSLQSLIADTQYF. CDR3 nucleotides: TGCAGCCTCCAATCTCTGATAGCGGATACGCAGTATTTT.